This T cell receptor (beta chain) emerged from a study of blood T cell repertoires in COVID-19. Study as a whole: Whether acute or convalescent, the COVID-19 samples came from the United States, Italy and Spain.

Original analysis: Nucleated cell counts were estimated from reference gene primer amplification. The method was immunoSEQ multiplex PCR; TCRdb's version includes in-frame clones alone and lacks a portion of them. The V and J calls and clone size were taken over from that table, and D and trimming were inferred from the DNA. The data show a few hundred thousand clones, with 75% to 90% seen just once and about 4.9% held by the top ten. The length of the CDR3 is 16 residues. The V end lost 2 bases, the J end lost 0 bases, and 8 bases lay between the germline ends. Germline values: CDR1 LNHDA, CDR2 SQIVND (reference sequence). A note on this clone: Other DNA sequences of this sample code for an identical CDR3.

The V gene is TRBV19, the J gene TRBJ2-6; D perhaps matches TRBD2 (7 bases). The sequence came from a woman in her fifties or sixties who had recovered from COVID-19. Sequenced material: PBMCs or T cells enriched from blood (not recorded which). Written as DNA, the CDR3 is TGTGCCAGTAGTATAAGGGGGGGCTCTGGGGCCAACGTCCTGACTTTC. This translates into CASSIRGGSGANVLTF.